One sample yielded the 10 T cell receptor beta chains listed below, sequenced in a study of T cells expressing NK-cell markers (dated by TCRdb to 2020 to 2022). Library construction relied on 5' RACE. Instrument used: Illumina HiSeq 2000. Following TCRdb reprocessing, every CDR3 protein sequence forms one entry, and DNA is not provided. The sample's records list 350,000 to 450,000 distinct CDR3 sequences. Roughly 5.4% of the sample belongs to the ten largest clones. The sample taken for sequencing was blood T cells: a sorted CD56 or NKG2C T cell subset, CD4+ or CD8+ T cells, or bulk PBMC T cells (not recorded which). These receptors all come from a man aged 18 to 69 in good health.

The chain carries TRBV5-1 and TRBJ1-3; no DNA is available, so the TRBD1 call from TCRdb remains unchecked. The CDR3 length is 14 residues. CDR1 is SGHRS and CDR2 is YFSETQ in the germline V gene. CDR3 protein: CASSLQGTGNTIYF.

The rearrangement uses TRBV3-1 and TRBJ2-5; TCRdb designates TRBD2, a call that cannot be tested without DNA. This CDR3 has 16 amino acids. Per germline, CDR1 LGHDT and CDR2 YNNKEL (reference sequence). The CDR3 loop reads CASSQDLAGGRETQYF.

The genes are TRBV7-3 and TRBJ2-1; TCRdb gives TRBD1 as the D gene, but with no DNA this cannot be confirmed. The length of the CDR3 is 16 residues. Germline values: CDR1 SGHTA, CDR2 FQGTGA. This CDR3 reads CASSLIGYSGDNEQFF.

J is TRBJ1-2 and V is TRBV7-9. CDR3 size: 11 residues. Germline assignment: CDR1 SEHNR and CDR2 FQNEAQ (reference sequence). The CDR3 sequence: CASSNSHGYTF.

The chain recombines TRBV6-1 with TRBJ2-7; TCRdb lists TRBD1, though no DNA is available to test this call. The germline CDR1 and CDR2 sequences are MNHNS and SASEGT. This CDR3 spans 15 amino acids. This CDR3 reads CASNLWEQTTYEQYF.

This chain links TRBV10-2 with TRBJ2-7; TCRdb picks TRBD2, but there is no DNA to check that call. The CDR3 totals 16 residues. Germline CDR1 is WSHSY and CDR2 is SAAADI. CDR3 sequence reads: CASASWGGRLVNEQYF.

The chain carries TRBV28 and TRBJ2-2; checking the TCRdb D call of TRBD2 is not possible without DNA. The CDR3 totals 15 residues. Germline CDR1 is MDHEN and CDR2 is SYDVKM. The CDR3: CASRRGSGGTGELFF.

V gene TRBV20-1 combines with J gene TRBJ1-5; lacking DNA, the TRBD1 call made by TCRdb goes unchecked. Germline CDR1 and CDR2: DFQATT and SNEGSKA (reference sequence). The CDR3 is 15 amino acids. This CDR3 reads CSVGANVLGNQPQHF.

J is TRBJ2-5 and V is TRBV15. This CDR3 is 14 amino acids long. Per germline, CDR1 LNHNV and CDR2 YYDKDF (reference sequence). The chain's CDR3 is CATSNKPHQETQYF. Together with reference TRBV15 and TRBJ2-5, the CDR3 gives the full variable domain: DAMVIQNPRYQVTQFGKPVTLSCSQTLNHNVMYWYQQKSSQAPKLLFHYYDKDFNNEADTPDNFQSRRPNTSFCFLDIRSPGLGDTAMYLCATSNKPHQETQYFGPGTRLLVL.

This rearrangement joins TRBV5-1 to TRBJ1-2; the TCRdb call, TRBD1, lacks DNA for checking. The CDR3 loop spans 16 amino acids. Germline lookup yields CDR1 SGHRS and CDR2 YFSETQ. This CDR3 reads CASSQLLTGGNGGYTF.